These 8 T cell receptor beta chains share one sample of origin, sequenced in a study of CD8 T cells in ankylosing spondylitis. Study results and limitations: Made up of fewer than ten highly homologous variants, a TCR beta motif appeared characteristic of ankylosing spondylitis blood.

TCRdb re-derived calls from the 5' RACE reads in MiXCR, one entry per CDR3 protein. This table holds 700,000 to 850,000 distinct CDR3 sequences, approximately 10% found once. These receptors are not linked to any known antigen. The sequencing sample was made of blood, either unsorted or a sorted T cell fraction (not recorded which). The receptors come from a male donor with ankylosing spondylitis.

The V gene is TRBV25-1, the J gene TRBJ2-5; 8 bases match TRBD1. V dropped 5 bases and J dropped 5; count of bases not matched to a gene: 7. CDR1 MGHDK and CDR2 SYGVNS come from the germline V gene. The CDR3 runs 14 residues. The CDR3 coding sequence is TGTGCCAGCAGTTCCCGACAGGGGACCGAGACCCAGTACTTC. Translation gives CASSSRQGTETQYF.

V and J are TRBV28 and TRBJ1-1, with D hard to call. CDR1 is MDHEN, CDR2 SYDVKM, per germline. This CDR3 is 11 amino acids long. Trimming shortened V by 5 bases and J by 6 bases, and 7 bases separated the two germline ends. The CDR3 spells CASSTRPEAFF. DNA for the CDR3: TGTGCCAGCAGTACCAGGCCTGAAGCTTTCTTT. The whole variable domain, remainder taken from reference TRBV28 and TRBJ1-1, is DVKVTQSSRYLVKRTGEKVFLECVQDMDHENMFWYRQDPGLGLRLIYFSYDVKMKEKGDIPEGYSVSREKKERFSLILESASTNQTSMYLCASSTRPEAFFGQGTRLTVV.

This clonotype was counted many times. The CDR3 DNA follows: TGCAGTGCTTCGGACCGTCTCTCCTACGACGAGCAGTACTTC. Translation gives CSASDRLSYDEQYF. This chain uses TRBV20-1 with TRBJ2-7; no clear D gene. V was cut by 5 bases and J by 5 bases, with 19 bases left in between. CDR1 and CDR2 (germline): DFQATT, SNEGSKA (reference sequence). This CDR3 has 14 residues.

This clonotype was seen many times. V usage is TRBV29-1 and J usage is TRBJ1-1; a weak D match, TRBD1 (5 bases). This CDR3 comprises 12 residues. V was pared by 7 bases and J by 1 base, with 10 bases between. Per the germline V gene, CDR1 is SQVTM and CDR2 is ANQGSEA. CDR3 nucleotide sequence: TGCAGCGCTTATACAGGGAACACTGAAGCTTTCTTT. Translated, it gives CSAYTGNTEAFF. Full variable domain (rest looked up from reference TRBV29-1 and TRBJ1-1): SAVISQKPSRDICQRGTSLTIQCQVDSQVTMMFWYRQQPGQSLTLIATANQGSEATYESGFVIDKFPISRPNLTFSTLTVSNMSPEDSSIYLCSAYTGNTEAFFGQGTRLTVV.

The genes are TRBV12-3 or TRBV12-4 and TRBJ1-1; maybe TRBD1 (5 bases). The CDR3 loop spans 14 amino acids. The V end lost 4 bases, the J end lost 6 bases, and 15 bases lay between the germline ends. CDR3 sequence (DNA): TGTGCCAGCAGTTACCGCCAGGGAGCGGCTGAAGCTTTCTTT. Translated, it gives CASSYRQGAAEAFF.

The rearrangement links TRBV6-1 to TRBJ2-1, with 9 bases that match TRBD1. The junction had 18 bases not matched to a gene; V was cut back by 9 bases and J by 12 bases. The CDR3 consists of 15 residues. The germline CDR1 and CDR2 sequences are MNHNS and SASEGT. The CDR3 region is CASTTTGTGLRGQFF. CDR3 sequence (DNA): TGTGCCAGTACTACAACCGGGACAGGGCTAAGGGGGCAGTTCTTC.

In this sample, this clonotype turned up a few times. V gene TRBV7-2 combines with J gene TRBJ1-5, with D perhaps matching TRBD1 (6 bases). The V end was cut by 4 bases, the J end by 0 bases, with 13 bases between. In germline, CDR1 is SGHTA, CDR2 FQGNSA. This CDR3 region has 16 residues. The CDR3 coding sequence is TGTGCCAGCAGCTCCGGGACATCCTATAGCAATCAGCCCCAGCATTTT. Protein sequence: CASSSGTSYSNQPQHF. Supplemented by reference TRBV7-2 and TRBJ1-5, the full variable domain reads GAGVSQSPSNKVTEKGKDVELRCDPISGHTALYWYRQSLGQGLEFLIYFQGNSAPDKSGLPSDRFSAERTGGSVSTLTIQRTQQEDSAVYLCASSSGTSYSNQPQHFGDGTRLSIL.

There are a few counts of this clonotype. The V call is TRBV14, the J call TRBJ1-4; D is uncertain. The CDR3 runs to 16 residues. Germline loops: CDR1 SGHDN, CDR2 FVKESK. With 1 base removed from V and 4 bases from J, the gap between germline ends came to 13 bases. The chain's CDR3 is CASSQGFGRSNEKLFF. The CDR3 DNA follows: TGTGCCAGCAGCCAAGGGTTCGGCAGGAGTAATGAAAAACTGTTTTTT.